The following is a T cell receptor beta chain sequence with its context. TCRdb reprocessed the 5' RACE reads with MiXCR, giving one entry per CDR3 protein. The sample contains 90,000 to 95,000 distinct CDR3 sequences, about 12% of which appear only once. This CDR3 spans 10 amino acids. Trimming pared 8 bases from V and 8 bases from J, leaving 12 bases between. Germline-derived CDR1 and CDR2 are SQVTM and ANQGSEA. These data are taken from a study of spatial heterogeneity in lung cancer. The time point here: sample taken at primary tumor resection. The sequence was obtained from a male donor with early-stage non-small cell lung cancer. This chain uses TRBV29-1 with TRBJ1-1, with D unresolved. This sample comprised PBMCs, obtained at surgery. Written as DNA, the CDR3 is TGCAGCTCCGGAGGGTCGGAAGCTTTCTTT. This translates into CSSGGSEAFF.